The 17 T cell receptor beta chains below come from one sample, sequenced in a study of T cells after yellow fever vaccination. TCRdb reprocessed the 5' RACE reads with MiXCR, giving one entry per CDR3 protein. Of about 580,000 distinct CDR3 sequences detected, 17% appear once; the ten largest clones hold 15% to 20%. Sequenced here: PBMCs, sampled 5 days after the first yellow fever vaccination. The origin of the receptors is a man between 18 and 29 years old who received the YFV17D yellow fever vaccine.

Here the CDR3 DNA reads TGCAGTGCTCCTCCCGGACAGGGAAAAGCCTGGGGTACGCAGTATTTT. This gives the protein CSAPPGQGKAWGTQYF. The J gene is TRBJ2-3, the V gene TRBV20-1; 8 positions agree with TRBD1. CDR3 length: 16 amino acids. Germline CDR1 reads DFQATT; CDR2 reads SNEGSKA (reference sequence). V was pared by 5 bases and J by 8 bases, with 18 bases of the junction left unmatched.

This sequence joins TRBV20-1 and TRBJ2-3, with 8 bases lining up with TRBD2. CDR1 is DFQATT and CDR2 is SNEGSKA in the germline V gene (reference sequence). The CDR3 length is 13 residues. V was pared by 5 bases and J by 1 base, with 2 bases of the junction left unmatched. DNA of the CDR3: TGCAGTGCTCGTAGCGGGGGCACAGATACGCAGTATTTT. Amino acid sequence: CSARSGGTDTQYF.

CDR3 in DNA: TGTGCCAGCAGCCGAGAGAGCGGGGGGGCTCCCGGGGAGCTGTTTTTT. As protein: CASSRESGGAPGELFF. The J gene is TRBJ2-2, the V gene TRBV4-2; TRBD2 matches at 10 bases. V dropped 4 bases and J dropped 6; count of bases not matched to a gene: 8. CDR1 and CDR2 from the germline V gene are LGHNA and YNFKEQ. The CDR3 covers 16 residues.

J is TRBJ1-1 and V is TRBV21-1; the table gives TRBD1 as D, unverified against the DNA. TRBV21-1 is given as a pseudogene. The CDR3 length is 14 residues. CDR3 DNA: TGTGCCAGCAGCAAAAGGACAGAGAACACTGAAGCTTTCTTT. It is translated as CASSKRTENTEAFF.

The CDR3 reads CASSIPGHTEAFF. For the CDR3, the DNA is TGTGCCAGTAGTATACCCGGGCACACTGAAGCTTTCTTT. The chain has TRBV19 and TRBJ1-1; D gene ambiguous. Trimming took 2 bases from V and 3 from J, leaving 7 bases between them. The CDR3 totals 13 residues. The germline V gene has CDR1 LNHDA and CDR2 SQIVND (reference sequence).

The J gene is TRBJ1-4, the V gene TRBV19, with no clear D. The V end was cut by 7 bases, the J end by 8 bases, with 17 bases between. This CDR3 has 14 amino acids. Per the germline V gene, CDR1 is LNHDA and CDR2 is SQIVND (reference sequence). CDR3 in amino acids: CASMSRASEEKLFF. The CDR3 DNA reads as TGTGCCAGTATGTCTCGGGCCTCGGAAGAAAAACTGTTTTTT.

The DNA for the CDR3 is TGTGCCAGCAGTTACTCCGGTGGACAGGCCTACGAGCAGTACTTC. Its protein is CASSYSGGQAYEQYF. The V and J genes are TRBV6-5 and TRBJ2-7; 7 nucleotides line up with TRBD1. This CDR3 is 15 amino acids long. Germline CDR1 MNHEY, CDR2 SVGAGI. The V and J ends lost 0 bases and 2 bases, in that order; junction bases with no gene match: 4.

Only a few counts were recorded for this clonotype. The chain employs TRBV29-1 and TRBJ1-2; D possibly corresponds to TRBD1 (5 bases). This CDR3 region has 13 residues. V shed 4 bases and J shed 3 bases, with 12 bases lying between them. The V gene's germline CDR1 is SQVTM and CDR2 ANQGSEA. CDR3 sequence reads: CSVGAEGYYGYTF. CDR3 bases: TGCAGCGTTGGTGCGGAGGGGTACTATGGCTACACCTTC. Supplemented by reference TRBV29-1 and TRBJ1-2, the full variable domain reads SAVISQKPSRDICQRGTSLTIQCQVDSQVTMMFWYRQQPGQSLTLIATANQGSEATYESGFVIDKFPISRPNLTFSTLTVSNMSPEDSSIYLCSVGAEGYYGYTFGSGTRLTVV.

This clonotype was seen a few times. The rearrangement links TRBV20-1 to TRBJ2-5; D is unclear. In germline, CDR1 is DFQATT, CDR2 SNEGSKA (reference sequence). The CDR3 is 14 amino acids. Deletions cut 6 bases from V and 5 bases from J, with 19 bases between. The CDR3 region has the DNA TGCAGTGCCAAACAAGAGCCAGCGCGCGAGACCCAGTACTTC. Its translation: CSAKQEPARETQYF.

This clonotype showed up just a few times. The chain combines TRBV28 with TRBJ1-5; D gene unclear. The ends were cut back, 3 bases at V and 0 bases at J, with 15 bases in the middle. CDR1 MDHEN and CDR2 SYDVKM come from the germline V gene. This CDR3 region has 17 residues. For the CDR3, the DNA is TGTGCCAGCAGTTTCCTCGACGGGCGCTATAGCAATCAGCCCCAGCATTTT. Protein sequence: CASSFLDGRYSNQPQHF.

This clonotype was detected only a few times. The chain combines TRBV7-9 with TRBJ2-1; TRBD1 matches 7 bases. After removal of 7 bases from V and 4 bases from J, the junction contained 16 bases not matched to a gene. This CDR3 region has 17 residues. Germline lookup yields CDR1 SEHNR and CDR2 FQNEAQ (reference sequence). The CDR3, as DNA: TGTGCCAGCACTCTCAGAGACCGGGGACAGCGATACAATGAGCAGTTCTTC. Residues: CASTLRDRGQRYNEQFF.

V and J are TRBV5-1 and TRBJ1-1; D is possibly TRBD1 (6 bases). Germline CDR1 SGHRS, CDR2 YFSETQ. This CDR3 has 14 amino acids. The V and J ends lost 3 bases and 0 bases respectively, with 9 bases between them. The CDR3 reads CASSWGTMNTEAFF. CDR3 DNA: TGCGCCAGCAGCTGGGGGACAATGAACACTGAAGCTTTCTTT.

J is TRBJ2-5 and V is TRBV7-9; no reliable D call. Germline V gene lookup returns CDR1 SEHNR and CDR2 FQNEAQ (reference sequence). This CDR3 spans 12 amino acids. V lost 5 bases to trimming and J lost 0 bases, with 4 bases between them. The DNA for the CDR3 is TGTGCCAGCAGCAACAACCAAGAGACCCAGTACTTC. It yields the protein CASSNNQETQYF.

A few counts support this clonotype. The CDR3 DNA is TGTGCCAGCAGCTCGAAGACAGGATCCCTTGAAGCTTTCTTT. It encodes CASSSKTGSLEAFF. The rearrangement uses TRBV5-4 and TRBJ1-1; D perhaps matches TRBD1 (6 bases). CDR1 and CDR2 from the germline V gene are SGHNT and YYREEE (reference sequence). This CDR3 has 14 amino acids. V lost 3 bases and J 7 bases, leaving 16 bases between the germline ends.

The chain joins TRBV5-1 to TRBJ2-5; D may be TRBD1 (5 bases). There are 15 residues in the CDR3. CDR1 is SGHRS, CDR2 YFSETQ, per germline. V was shortened by 0 bases and J by 1 base, with 10 bases between the two germline ends. The CDR3 here is CASSLATGIQETQYF. CDR3 nucleotides: TGCGCCAGCAGCTTGGCCACAGGTATCCAAGAGACCCAGTACTTC.

This rearrangement joins TRBV6-1 to TRBJ1-2; D is possibly TRBD1 (5 bases). Germline loops: CDR1 MNHNS, CDR2 SASEGT. This CDR3 region has 15 residues. Trimming took off 1 base at V and 7 bases at J, with 16 bases between the two ends. Here the CDR3 reads CASSEGPLRGGGYTF. CDR3 DNA sequence: TGTGCCAGCAGTGAAGGGCCTTTGAGGGGCGGTGGCTACACCTTC.

V gene TRBV5-1 combines with J gene TRBJ2-5, with 11 bases lining up with TRBD1. Germline V gene lookup returns CDR1 SGHRS and CDR2 YFSETQ. The junction had 3 bases not matched to a gene; V was cut back by 4 bases and J by 4 bases. The CDR3 contains 14 residues. DNA for the CDR3: TGCGCCAGCAGCGGACAGGGGGCCGGAGAGACCCAGTACTTC. This translates into CASSGQGAGETQYF. Variable domain in full (rest from reference TRBV5-1 and TRBJ2-5): KAGVTQTPRYLIKTRGQQVTLSCSPISGHRSVSWYQQTPGQGLQFLFEYFSETQRNKGNFPGRFSGRQFSNSRSEMNVSTLELGDSALYLCASSGQGAGETQYFGPGTRLLVL.